This paragraph covers one TCR beta chain sequence. These data originate in a study of cytomegalovirus exposure and HLA in healthy donors. The CDR3 runs 13 residues. The V gene lost 5 bases and the J gene lost 4 bases, with 12 bases spanning the gap. Germline loops: CDR1 GTSNPN, CDR2 SVGIG (reference sequence). Primers for the PCR totalled 60 Vbeta and 13 Jbeta. Only in-frame clones appear in the TCRdb table, and some are missing; sequencing was by immunoSEQ multiplex PCR. The sample totals tens of thousands of clones. The genes are TRBV30 and TRBJ1-3; no definite D call. The clonotype was recovered from a human donor in good health. The source material was PBMCs. CDR3 coding DNA: TGTGCCTGGGCCCACTCGGAGGGAAACACCATATATTTT. This sequence encodes CAWAHSEGNTIYF.